A single sample gave rise to the 5 T cell receptor beta chains below, sequenced in a study of T cell responses to AZD1222 COVID-19 vaccine. The repertoire was sequenced with immunoSEQ multiplex PCR; TCRdb's copy has only in-frame clones and lacks some. Of 90,000 to 120,000 clones listed, approximately 90% are singletons. Specimen: peripheral blood, collected 28 days after the second AZD1222 dose. The receptors shown here come from an adult who received the AZD1222 COVID-19 vaccine.

The chain links TRBV7-2 to TRBJ1-2, with 9 bases matching TRBD1. V gave up 5 bases and J gave up 2 bases; unmatched junction bases: 6. Germline loops: CDR1 SGHTA, CDR2 FQGNSA. The CDR3 runs 15 residues. Here the CDR3 DNA reads TGTGCCAGCAGCCCGGGACAGGGAAACAACTATGGCTACACCTTC. Its translation is CASSPGQGNNYGYTF.

The chain has TRBV6-5 and TRBJ1-1; D is perhaps TRBD1 (5 bases). V lost 5 bases to trimming and J lost 4 bases, with 11 bases between them. The CDR3 runs 13 residues. CDR1 and CDR2 from the germline V gene are MNHEY and SVGAGI. CDR3 DNA: TGTGCCAGCAGTCGACAGTCAGGCACTGAAGCTTTCTTT. Amino acid sequence: CASSRQSGTEAFF.

The chain recombines TRBV5-4 with TRBJ2-7; TRBD1 aligns across 7 bases. The V gene's germline CDR1 is SGHNT and CDR2 YYREEE (reference sequence). V lost 3 bases and J lost 3; bases outside the gene matches: 0. The CDR3 consists of 12 residues. The CDR3, as DNA: TGTGCCAGCAGCTGGGACAGCTACGAGCAGTACTTC. Protein sequence: CASSWDSYEQYF.

The chain is built from TRBV15 and TRBJ2-7, with a weak D call TRBD1 (5 bases). This CDR3 spans 13 amino acids. V gave up 0 bases and J gave up 5 bases, with 8 bases separating them. Germline V gene data show CDR1 as LNHNV and CDR2 as YYDKDF (reference sequence). CDR3 bases: TGTGCCACCAGCAGAGATACCAGGGACGAGCAGTACTTC. This translates into CATSRDTRDEQYF.

The J gene is TRBJ2-5, the V gene TRBV27; tentative D call: TRBD1 (6 bases). The CDR3 has 13 amino acids. The germline V and J ends were trimmed by 6 bases and 0 bases, with 8 bases remaining between them. Germline CDR1 is MNHEY and CDR2 is SMNVEV (reference sequence). The CDR3 DNA is TGTGCCAGCAGGGGACACAACCAAGAGACCCAGTACTTC. Residues: CASRGHNQETQYF.